The T cell receptor (beta chain) under discussion was sequenced for a study of Ad26.COV2.S vaccination and SARS-CoV-2 variants. Across the whole study: This donor came from the COV1001 trial of Ad26.COV2.S. Ad26.COV2.S given intramuscularly, once or twice 56 days apart.

Germline V CDR1 and CDR2: SGHDT, YYEEEE. Trimming took 4 bases from V and 4 from J, leaving 13 bases between them. The CDR3 consists of 14 residues. The data were produced by immunoSEQ multiplex PCR, yet TCRdb's version contains in-frame clones alone and is incomplete. The table includes about 390,000 clones, about nine tenths detected once. Study findings and constraints: Recipients of vaccine and of placebo showed similar breadth of their non-spike TCR repertoires. Greater spike-specific TCR breadth was seen in vaccine recipients than in placebo recipients.

A note on this clone: Its antigen is not known.

Treatment reported: some 19 received Ad26.COV2.S at low or high dose, single or two shots; 5 received placebo; per-sample allocation not given. Collection of the samples took place on day 63 after the first injection of vaccine or placebo. The sequence derives from a person between 18 and 65 years old who received the Ad26.COV2.S COVID-19 vaccine or a placebo. This chain links TRBV5-6 with TRBJ2-3, with D perhaps TRBD2 (6 bases). Sequences were derived from peripheral blood, sampled in a trial of Ad26.COV2.S vaccine versus placebo. The CDR3 region is CASSPAGNADTQYF. CDR3 in DNA: TGTGCCAGCAGCCCTGCGGGGAATGCAGATACGCAGTATTTT.